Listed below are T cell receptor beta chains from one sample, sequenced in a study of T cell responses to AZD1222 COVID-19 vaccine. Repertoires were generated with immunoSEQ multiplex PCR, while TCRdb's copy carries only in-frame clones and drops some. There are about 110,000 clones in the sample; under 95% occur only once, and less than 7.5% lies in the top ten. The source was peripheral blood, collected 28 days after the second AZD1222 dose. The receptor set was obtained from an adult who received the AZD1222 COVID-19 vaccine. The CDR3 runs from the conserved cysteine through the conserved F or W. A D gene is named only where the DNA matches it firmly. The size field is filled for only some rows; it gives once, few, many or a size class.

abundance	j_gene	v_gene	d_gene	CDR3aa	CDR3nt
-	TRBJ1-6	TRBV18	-	CASSPQGEGSPLHF	TGTGCCAGCTCACCACAGGGGGAGGGTTCACCCCTCCACTTT
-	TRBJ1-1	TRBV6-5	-	CASNQPNTEAFF	TGTGCCAGCAACCAGCCGAACACTGAAGCTTTCTTT
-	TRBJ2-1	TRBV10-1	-	CASSEVTREYHEQFF	TGCGCCAGCAGTGAGGTGACCAGAGAATATCATGAGCAGTTCTTC
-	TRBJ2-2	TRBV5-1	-	CASSSGPGGSGELFF	TGCGCCAGCAGCTCCGGTCCGGGGGGCTCCGGGGAGCTGTTTTTT
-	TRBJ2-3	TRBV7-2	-	CASSFLVTDTQYF	TGTGCCAGCAGCTTCTTAGTCACAGATACGCAGTATTTT
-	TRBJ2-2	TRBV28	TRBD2	CASSQVGGPIGELFF	TGTGCCAGCAGTCAAGTGGGAGGGCCGATCGGGGAGCTGTTTTTT
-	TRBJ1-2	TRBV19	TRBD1	CASSIAVTGGEVGYTF	TGTGCCAGTAGTATAGCCGTGACAGGGGGCGAGGTTGGCTACACCTTC
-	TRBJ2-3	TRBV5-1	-	CASSLGALSTDTQYF	TGCGCCAGCAGCTTGGGTGCGCTAAGCACAGATACGCAGTATTTT
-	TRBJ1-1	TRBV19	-	CASIDAPQKKAFF	TGTGCCAGTATAGACGCCCCCCAAAAGAAAGCTTTCTTT
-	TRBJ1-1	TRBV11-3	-	CASSSWGTEAFF	TGTGCCAGCAGCTCCTGGGGCACTGAAGCTTTCTTT
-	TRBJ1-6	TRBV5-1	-	CASSLGERNSPLHF	TGCGCCAGCAGCTTGGGGGAGCGGAATTCACCCCTCCACTTT
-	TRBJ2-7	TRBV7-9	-	CASSYGTATYEQYF	TGTGCCAGCAGCTACGGGACCGCTACCTACGAGCAGTACTTC
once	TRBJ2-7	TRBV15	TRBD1	CATNPDRGSYEQYF	TGTGCCACCAACCCGGACAGGGGATCGTACGAGCAGTACTTC
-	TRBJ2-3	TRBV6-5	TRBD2	CASSYSLAGSTDTQYF	TGTGCCAGCAGTTACTCCCTAGCGGGTAGCACAGATACGCAGTATTTT